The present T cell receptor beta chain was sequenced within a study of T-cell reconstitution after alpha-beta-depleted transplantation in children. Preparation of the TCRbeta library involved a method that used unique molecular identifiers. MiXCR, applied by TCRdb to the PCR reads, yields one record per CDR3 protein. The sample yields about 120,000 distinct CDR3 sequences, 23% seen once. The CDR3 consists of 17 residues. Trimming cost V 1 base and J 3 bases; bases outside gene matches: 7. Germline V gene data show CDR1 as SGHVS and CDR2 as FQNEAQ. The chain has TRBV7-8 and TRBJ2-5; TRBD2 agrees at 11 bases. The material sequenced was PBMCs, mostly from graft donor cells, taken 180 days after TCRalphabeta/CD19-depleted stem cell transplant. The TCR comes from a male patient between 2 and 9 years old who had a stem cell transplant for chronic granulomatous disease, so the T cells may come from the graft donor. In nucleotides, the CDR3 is TGTGCCAGCAGCTTAGTAGCTAGCGGGAGGTTGGAAGAGACCCAGTACTTC. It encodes CASSLVASGRLEETQYF.